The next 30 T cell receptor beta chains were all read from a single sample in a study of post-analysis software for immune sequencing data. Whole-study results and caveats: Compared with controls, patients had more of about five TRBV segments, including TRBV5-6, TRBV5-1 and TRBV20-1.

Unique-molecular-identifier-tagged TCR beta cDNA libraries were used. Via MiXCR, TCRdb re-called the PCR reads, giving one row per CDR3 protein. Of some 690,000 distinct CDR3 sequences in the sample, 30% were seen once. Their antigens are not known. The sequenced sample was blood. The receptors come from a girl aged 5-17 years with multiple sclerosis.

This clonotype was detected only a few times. The CDR3 is CASTGGGGSYNSPLHF. CDR3 sequence (DNA): TGTGCCAGCACTGGCGGGGGAGGGTCCTATAATTCACCCCTCCACTTT. This chain uses TRBV27 with TRBJ1-6; possible D gene TRBD1, 5 bases. Per the germline V gene, CDR1 is MNHEY and CDR2 is SMNVEV (reference sequence). Trimming removed 7 bases at V and 1 base at J, with 14 bases between. The CDR3 spans 16 residues.

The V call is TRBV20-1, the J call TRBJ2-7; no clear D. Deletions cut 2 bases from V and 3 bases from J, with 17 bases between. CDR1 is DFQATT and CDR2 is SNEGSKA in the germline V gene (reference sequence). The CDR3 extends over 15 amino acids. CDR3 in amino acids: CSARIPRVANYEQYF. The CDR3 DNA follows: TGCAGTGCTAGAATTCCACGGGTGGCAAACTACGAGCAGTACTTC.

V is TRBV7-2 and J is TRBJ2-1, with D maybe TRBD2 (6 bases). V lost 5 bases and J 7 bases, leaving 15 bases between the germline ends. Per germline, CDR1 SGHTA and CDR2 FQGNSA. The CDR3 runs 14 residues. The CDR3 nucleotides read TGTGCCAGCAGCCCGGGACTCCACTTTAATGAGCAGTTCTTC. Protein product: CASSPGLHFNEQFF.

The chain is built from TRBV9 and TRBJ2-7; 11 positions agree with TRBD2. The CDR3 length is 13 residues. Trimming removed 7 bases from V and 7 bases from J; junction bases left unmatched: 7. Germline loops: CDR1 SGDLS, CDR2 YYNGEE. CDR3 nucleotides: TGTGCCAGCGTCATGGGACTAGCGGAAGAGCAGTACTTC. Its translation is CASVMGLAEEQYF. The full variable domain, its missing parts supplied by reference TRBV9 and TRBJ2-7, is DSGVTQTPKHLITATGQRVTLRCSPRSGDLSVYWYQQSLDQGLQFLIQYYNGEERAKGNILERFSAQQFPDLHSELNLSSLELGDSALYFCASVMGLAEEQYFGPGTRLTVT.

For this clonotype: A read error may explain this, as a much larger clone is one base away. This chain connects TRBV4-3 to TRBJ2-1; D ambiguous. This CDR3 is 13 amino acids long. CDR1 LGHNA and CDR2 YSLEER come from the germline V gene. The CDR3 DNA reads TGCGCCAGCAGCCAAGGACGAAGCGTGGAGCAGGTCTTC. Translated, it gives CASSQGRSVEQVF.

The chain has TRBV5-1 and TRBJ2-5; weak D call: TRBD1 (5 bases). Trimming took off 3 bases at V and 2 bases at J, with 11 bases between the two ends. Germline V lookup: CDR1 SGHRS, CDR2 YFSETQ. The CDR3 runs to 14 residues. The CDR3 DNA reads TGCGCCAGCAGCTGGTCCCAGGGACAAGAGACCCAGTACTTC. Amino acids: CASSWSQGQETQYF.

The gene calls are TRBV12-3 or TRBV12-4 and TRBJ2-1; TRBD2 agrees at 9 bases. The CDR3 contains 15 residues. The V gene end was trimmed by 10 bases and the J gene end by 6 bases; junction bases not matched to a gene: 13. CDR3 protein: CANTTSGSPCNEQFF. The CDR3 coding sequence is TGTGCCAACACCACTAGCGGGTCGCCCTGCAATGAGCAGTTCTTC.

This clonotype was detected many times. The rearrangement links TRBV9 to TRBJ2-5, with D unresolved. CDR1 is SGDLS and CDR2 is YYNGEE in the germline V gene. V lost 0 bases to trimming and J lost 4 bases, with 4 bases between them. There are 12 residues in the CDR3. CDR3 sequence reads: CASSVAGETQYF. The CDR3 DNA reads TGTGCCAGCAGCGTAGCAGGAGAGACCCAGTACTTC.

Written as DNA, the CDR3 is TGCAGCGCTTACTGGGGCCAAGAGACCCAGTACTTC. Translation gives CSAYWGQETQYF. The chain employs TRBV29-1 and TRBJ2-5; D remains unclear. Per the germline V gene, CDR1 is SQVTM and CDR2 is ANQGSEA. The CDR3 covers 12 residues. Trimming left V 7 bases short and J 1 base short, with 10 bases between.

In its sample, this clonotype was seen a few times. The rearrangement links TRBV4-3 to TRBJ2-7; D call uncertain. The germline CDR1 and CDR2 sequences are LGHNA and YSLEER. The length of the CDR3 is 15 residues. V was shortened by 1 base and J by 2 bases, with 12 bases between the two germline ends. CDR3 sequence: CASSQGTGLTYEQYF. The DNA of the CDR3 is TGCGCCAGCAGCCAAGGGACGGGCCTAACCTACGAGCAGTACTTC.

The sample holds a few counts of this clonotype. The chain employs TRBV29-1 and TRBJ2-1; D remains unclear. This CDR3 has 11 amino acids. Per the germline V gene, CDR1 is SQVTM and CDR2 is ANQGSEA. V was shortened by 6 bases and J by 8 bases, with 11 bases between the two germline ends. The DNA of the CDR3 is TGCAGCGTCGGAGTCGGCGATGAGCAGTTCTTC. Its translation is CSVGVGDEQFF.

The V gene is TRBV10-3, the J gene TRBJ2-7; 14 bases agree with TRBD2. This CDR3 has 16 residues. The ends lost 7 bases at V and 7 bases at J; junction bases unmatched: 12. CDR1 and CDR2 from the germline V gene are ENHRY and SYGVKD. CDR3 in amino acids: CAITGLAGGPVNEQYF. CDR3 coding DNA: TGTGCCATCACAGGACTAGCGGGGGGCCCGGTCAATGAGCAGTACTTC.

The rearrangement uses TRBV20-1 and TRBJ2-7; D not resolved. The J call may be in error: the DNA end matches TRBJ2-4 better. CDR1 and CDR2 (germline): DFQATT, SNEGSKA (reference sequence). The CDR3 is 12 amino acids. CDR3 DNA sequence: TGCAGTGCCAGACCCAGCCAAAACATTCAGTACTTC. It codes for CSARPSQNIQYF.

CDR3 sequence: CSATRRRLNTEAFF. The CDR3 DNA sequence: TGCAGTGCTACAAGACGAAGACTGAACACTGAAGCTTTCTTT. The chain joins TRBV20-1 to TRBJ1-1; D unclear. CDR1 and CDR2 from the germline V gene are DFQATT and SNEGSKA (reference sequence). The CDR3 is made up of 14 amino acids. Trimming removed 4 bases from V and 0 bases from J, with 12 bases in between.

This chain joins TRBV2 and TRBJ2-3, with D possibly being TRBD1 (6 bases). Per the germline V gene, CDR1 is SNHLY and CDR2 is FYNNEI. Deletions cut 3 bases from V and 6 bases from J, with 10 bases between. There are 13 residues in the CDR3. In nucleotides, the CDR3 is TGTGCCAGCAGTGAGAACAGGGCCGATACGCAGTATTTT. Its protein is CASSENRADTQYF.

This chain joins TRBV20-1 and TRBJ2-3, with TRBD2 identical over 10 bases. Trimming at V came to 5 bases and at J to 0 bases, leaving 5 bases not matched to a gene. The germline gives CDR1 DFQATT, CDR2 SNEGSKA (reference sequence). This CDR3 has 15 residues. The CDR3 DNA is TGCAGTGCTTCCTCTAGCGGGAGAAGCACAGATACGCAGTATTTT. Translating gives CSASSSGRSTDTQYF.

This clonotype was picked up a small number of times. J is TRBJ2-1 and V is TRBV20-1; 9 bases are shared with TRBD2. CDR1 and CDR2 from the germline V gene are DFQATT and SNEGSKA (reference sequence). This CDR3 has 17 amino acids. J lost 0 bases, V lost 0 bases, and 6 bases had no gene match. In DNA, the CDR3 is TGCAGTGCTAGAGATTTGACTAGCGGCCGCTCCTACAATGAGCAGTTCTTC. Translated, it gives CSARDLTSGRSYNEQFF.

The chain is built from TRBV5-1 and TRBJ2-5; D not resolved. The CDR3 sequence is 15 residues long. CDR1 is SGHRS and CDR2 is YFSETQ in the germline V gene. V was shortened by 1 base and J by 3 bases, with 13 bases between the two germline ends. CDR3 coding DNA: TGCGCCAGCAGCTTGTCTGGGATAACTAAAGAGACCCAGTACTTC. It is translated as CASSLSGITKETQYF.

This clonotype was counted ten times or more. CDR3 amino acids: CSVEGGAEQYF. In nucleotides, the CDR3 is TGCAGCGTTGAAGGAGGGGCCGAGCAGTACTTC. The chain joins TRBV29-1 to TRBJ2-7, with D perhaps matching TRBD1 or TRBD2 (5 bases each). Germline CDR1 is SQVTM and CDR2 is ANQGSEA. V was clipped by 1 base and J by 6 bases, with 7 bases between them. CDR3 size: 11 residues.

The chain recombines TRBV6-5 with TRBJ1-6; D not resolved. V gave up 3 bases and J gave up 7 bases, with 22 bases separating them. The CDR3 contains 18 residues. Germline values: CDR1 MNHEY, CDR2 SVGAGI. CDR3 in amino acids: CASSYHIASGRQNSPLHF. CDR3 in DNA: TGTGCCAGCAGTTATCATATCGCGTCCGGACGGCAAAATTCACCCCTCCACTTT.

The CDR3 sequence is CASSANFGSPLHF. In nucleotides, the CDR3 is TGTGCCAGCAGTGCCAACTTTGGCTCACCCCTCCACTTT. This chain connects TRBV12-3 or TRBV12-4 to TRBJ1-6; D gene ambiguous. The CDR3 has 13 amino acids. The ends were cut back, 5 bases at V and 10 bases at J, with 12 bases in the middle.

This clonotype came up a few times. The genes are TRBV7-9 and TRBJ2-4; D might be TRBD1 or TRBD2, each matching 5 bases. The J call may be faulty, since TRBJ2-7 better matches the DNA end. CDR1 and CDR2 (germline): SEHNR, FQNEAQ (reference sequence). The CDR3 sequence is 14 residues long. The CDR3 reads CASSLVPGSYEQYF. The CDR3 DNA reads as TGTGCCAGCAGCTTGGTCCCAGGGAGCTACGAGCAGTACTTC.

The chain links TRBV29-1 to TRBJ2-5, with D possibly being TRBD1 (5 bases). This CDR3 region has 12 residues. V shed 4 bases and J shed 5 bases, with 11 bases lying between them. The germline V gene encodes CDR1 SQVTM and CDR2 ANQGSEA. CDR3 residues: CSVARRAETQYF. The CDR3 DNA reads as TGCAGCGTTGCCCGCAGGGCGGAGACCCAGTACTTC.

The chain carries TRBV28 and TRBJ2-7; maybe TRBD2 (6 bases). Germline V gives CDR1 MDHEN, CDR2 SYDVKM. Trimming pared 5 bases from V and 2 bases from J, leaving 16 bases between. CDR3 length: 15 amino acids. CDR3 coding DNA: TGTGCCAGCAGTACACACGGGACTTCACCCTACGAGCAGTACTTC. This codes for CASSTHGTSPYEQYF.

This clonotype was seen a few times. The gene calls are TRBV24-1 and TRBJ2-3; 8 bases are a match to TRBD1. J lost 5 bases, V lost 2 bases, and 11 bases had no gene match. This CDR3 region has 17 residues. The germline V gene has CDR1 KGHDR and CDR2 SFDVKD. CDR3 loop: CATSDSAPDRARDTQYF. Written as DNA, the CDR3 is TGTGCCACCAGTGATTCGGCACCGGACAGGGCTAGAGATACGCAGTATTTT.

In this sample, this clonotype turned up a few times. For the CDR3, the DNA is TGCGCCAGCAGCCCCGACGGGACTAGGTGGGGCTACACCTTC. It translates to CASSPDGTRWGYTF. The V call is TRBV5-1, the J call TRBJ1-2, with D tentatively TRBD1 (5 bases). V was clipped by 4 bases and J by 8 bases, with 18 bases between them. The CDR3 covers 14 residues. CDR1 SGHRS and CDR2 YFSETQ come from the germline V gene. Drawing the rest from reference TRBV5-1 and TRBJ1-2, the complete variable domain is KAGVTQTPRYLIKTRGQQVTLSCSPISGHRSVSWYQQTPGQGLQFLFEYFSETQRNKGNFPGRFSGRQFSNSRSEMNVSTLELGDSALYLCASSPDGTRWGYTFGSGTRLTVV.

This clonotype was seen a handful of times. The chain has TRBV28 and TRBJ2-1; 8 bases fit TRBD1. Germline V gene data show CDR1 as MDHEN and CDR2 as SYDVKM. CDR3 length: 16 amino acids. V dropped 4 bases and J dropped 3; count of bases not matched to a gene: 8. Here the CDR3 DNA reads TGTGCCAGCAGTTCCCCTAGACAGGGGTTCTACAATGAGCAGTTCTTC. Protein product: CASSSPRQGFYNEQFF.

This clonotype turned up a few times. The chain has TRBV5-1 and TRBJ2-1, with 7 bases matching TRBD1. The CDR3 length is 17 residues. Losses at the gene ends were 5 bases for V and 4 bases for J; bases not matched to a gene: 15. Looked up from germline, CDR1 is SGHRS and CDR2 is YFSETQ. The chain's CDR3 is CASSPRTGRGFYNEQFF. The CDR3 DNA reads TGCGCCAGCAGTCCTAGGACAGGCAGGGGTTTTTACAATGAGCAGTTCTTC.

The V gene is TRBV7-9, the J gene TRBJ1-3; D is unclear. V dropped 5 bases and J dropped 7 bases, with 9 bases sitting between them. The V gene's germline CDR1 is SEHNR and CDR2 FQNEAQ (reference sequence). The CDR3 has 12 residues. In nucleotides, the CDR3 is TGTGCCAGCAGCCCCTCCGGGAACACCATATATTTT. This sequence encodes CASSPSGNTIYF.

CDR3 loop: CASSPSGRRSYNEQFF. Here the CDR3 DNA reads TGTGCCAGCAGTCCTAGCGGGAGGCGCTCCTACAATGAGCAGTTCTTC. The chain recombines TRBV12-3 or TRBV12-4 with TRBJ2-1; 11 positions match TRBD2. V gave up 5 bases and J gave up 0 bases; unmatched junction bases: 3. The CDR3 has 16 residues.